This TCR beta chain was captured by sequencing in a study of blood T cell repertoires in COVID-19 (dated by TCRdb to 2020 to 2022). With regard to the full study: Collaborator samples came from the United States, Italy and Spain and covered acute and convalescent phases of COVID-19. Where available, HLA class I and class II types were obtained from metadata supplied by the sample provider rather than from assay-based typing. The prospective study material was composed of cDNA or gDNA derived from T cells, B-cell-depleted T cells, or PBMCs. The samples were drawn from the first 160 participants of the ongoing ImmuneRACE study and from over a thousand subjects provided by 6 global collaborators. The repertoires were released in a freely available public database meant as a resource for research on the immune response to SARS-CoV-2. A de-identified subject ID, COVID-19 status, age in years and sex were almost always included in the sample metadata. The dataset comprised deeply sampled blood TCRbeta repertoires from subjects exposed to, actively infected with, or recovered from COVID-19. Results and caveats for the whole study, not just this receptor: Clinical and demographic metadata were provided uncurated, with the amount varying by source and participant.

Notes on this clone: Its antigen specificity is not known. Base qualities are not provided; no much larger clone lies one nucleotide away.

TCRbeta CDR3 regions were amplified from genomic DNA using the immunoSEQ Assay, a bias-controlled multiplex PCR. The paper's processing steps were these. Nucleated cell counts per sample were estimated from amplification of reference gene primers within the assay. To quantify the absolute abundance of each unique TCRbeta CDR3 rearrangement, sequence reads were collapsed and filtered. Productive Simpson clonality was computed per sample as the square root of Simpson's diversity index over productive rearrangements. Sourced from immuneACCESS, this table was stored by TCRdb with only in-frame sequences that have V and J called. A share of the clones is absent; for the studies checked, an unresolved V gene accounts for under half, and the remainder has no known explanation. V and J calls and clone size are given by that table; D and trimming were obtained from the DNA. This sample has about 88,000 clones in its table, and 80% to 90% of those were observed once. The ten biggest clones cover roughly 4.9% of the sample.

Whole blood was collected in K2EDTA tubes by collaborating institutions according to the institutions' own protocols. For TCRbeta analysis, collaborator samples were shipped as frozen whole blood, as isolated PBMCs, or as DNA extracted from either sample type. V and J are trimmed by 8 bases and 5 bases, and the gene matches miss 8 bases of the junction. The cysteine opens and the phenylalanine closes a CDR3 of 12 amino acids. The DNA shown is the 36-base CDR3, in frame from base 1. Taken from the germline V gene, the CDR1 and CDR2 loops are SQVTM and ANQGSEA. The rearranged chain carries TRBV29-1 and TRBJ2-7, with 8 middle bases fitting TRBD1. The TCR comes from a woman aged 80 or over with active COVID-19. The specimen was peripheral blood. In nucleotide form, the sequence is TGCAGCACCCGACAGGGGCCTGACGAGCAGTACTTC. The resulting protein is CSTRQGPDEQYF.